A single sample is the source of the 18 T cell receptor beta chains below, sequenced in a study of shared clonotypes between healthy human individuals. Naive CD8 cells, CD45RO-negative and positively selected for CCR7, excluded terminally differentiated effector memory CD45RA+ cells. Assay: immunoSEQ multiplex PCR; the TCRdb copy retains only in-frame clones and omits some. Of 650,000 to 800,000 clones in the sample, approximately 90% were seen once. The sequencing input was naive CD8+ T cells sorted from blood. Receptors were obtained from a man aged 30-40 years in good health.

In DNA, the CDR3 is TGTGCCAGCAGCCGGGACAGGAACACCGGGGAGCTGTTTTTT. Protein sequence: CASSRDRNTGELFF. V is TRBV7-9 and J is TRBJ2-2, with TRBD1 matching 7 bases. The CDR3 covers 14 residues. The germline CDR1 and CDR2 sequences are SEHNR and FQNEAQ (reference sequence). With V trimmed by 5 bases and J by 1 base, 1 base remained unmatched.

The V and J genes are TRBV7-9 and TRBJ2-3; the match to TRBD2 covers 14 bases. The germline V gene encodes CDR1 SEHNR and CDR2 FQNEAQ (reference sequence). This CDR3 has 18 residues. V was clipped by 5 bases and J by 2 bases; unmatched bases: 9. Here the CDR3 reads CASSPSRLAGGDTDTQYF. The CDR3, as DNA: TGTGCCAGCAGCCCATCAAGACTAGCGGGAGGGGACACAGATACGCAGTATTTT. The full variable domain, in which reference TRBV7-9 and TRBJ2-3 provide the parts outside the CDR3, is DTGVSQNPRHKITKRGQNVTFRCDPISEHNRLYWYRQTLGQGPEFLTYFQNEAQLEKSRLLSDRFSAERPKGSFSTLEIQRTEQGDSAMYLCASSPSRLAGGDTDTQYFGPGTRLTVL.

The chain combines TRBV28 with TRBJ2-2; D might be TRBD1 or TRBD2, each matching 6 bases. The CDR3 is made up of 14 amino acids. The V end lost 5 bases, the J end lost 3 bases, and 10 bases lay between the germline ends. Germline loops: CDR1 MDHEN, CDR2 SYDVKM. This chain's CDR3 is CASSRGAYTGELFF. The CDR3 DNA sequence: TGTGCCAGCAGTAGGGGGGCTTACACCGGGGAGCTGTTTTTT.

V gene TRBV5-6 combines with J gene TRBJ2-1, with D unresolved. The germline CDR1 and CDR2 sequences are SGHDT and YYEEEE. This CDR3 comprises 14 residues. The V end lost 0 bases, the J end lost 5 bases, and 9 bases lay between the germline ends. The CDR3 spells CASSLVDPDNEQFF. The DNA of the CDR3 is TGTGCCAGCAGCTTGGTGGACCCAGACAATGAGCAGTTCTTC. The whole variable domain, filled in from reference TRBV5-6 and TRBJ2-1, reads DAGVTQSPTHLIKTRGQQVTLRCSPKSGHDTVSWYQQALGQGPQFIFQYYEEEERQRGNFPDRFSGHQFPNYSSELNVNALLLGDSALYLCASSLVDPDNEQFFGPGTRLTVL.

This rearrangement joins TRBV7-2 to TRBJ1-5; 7 bases agree with TRBD1. The CDR3 totals 15 residues. The germline V gene encodes CDR1 SGHTA and CDR2 FQGNSA. V shed 6 bases and J 2 bases; nucleotides not matched to a gene: 7. CDR3 loop: CASSRDSLGNQPQHF. The DNA of the CDR3 is TGTGCCAGCAGTCGGGACAGCCTCGGCAATCAGCCCCAGCATTTT. Looking up the rest from reference TRBV7-2 and TRBJ1-5 gives the full variable domain: GAGVSQSPSNKVTEKGKDVELRCDPISGHTALYWYRQSLGQGLEFLIYFQGNSAPDKSGLPSDRFSAERTGGSVSTLTIQRTQQEDSAVYLCASSRDSLGNQPQHFGDGTRLSIL.

The chain uses TRBV27 and TRBJ2-7; D is possibly TRBD2 (6 bases). In germline, CDR1 is MNHEY, CDR2 SMNVEV (reference sequence). The V and J ends lost 7 bases and 2 bases respectively, with 21 bases between them. CDR3 length equals 16 residues. As DNA, the CDR3 is TGTGCCAGCACGATTTCGAAAGGGGACTCACCCTACGAGCAGTACTTC. It yields the protein CASTISKGDSPYEQYF.

In its sample, this clone was seen many times. The chain carries TRBV19 and TRBJ1-2; no reliable D call. V gave up 5 bases and J gave up 5 bases, with 9 bases separating them. CDR3 size: 12 residues. Germline CDR1 reads LNHDA; CDR2 reads SQIVND (reference sequence). DNA for the CDR3: TGTGCCAGTAGTTGGAGAACGTATGGCTACACCTTC. Protein: CASSWRTYGYTF. The full variable domain, rest sourced from reference TRBV19 and TRBJ1-2, is DGGITQSPKYLFRKEGQNVTLSCEQNLNHDAMYWYRQDPGQGLRLIYYSQIVNDFQKGDIAEGYSVSREKKESFPLTVTSAQKNPTAFYLCASSWRTYGYTFGSGTRLTVV.

The chain employs TRBV27 and TRBJ2-7; D uncertain. The CDR3 length is 13 residues. The germline CDR1 and CDR2 sequences are MNHEY and SMNVEV (reference sequence). V lost 3 bases and J 0 bases, leaving 6 bases between the germline ends. The CDR3, as DNA: TGTGCCAGCAGTTTCATCTACTCCTACGAGCAGTACTTC. It is translated as CASSFIYSYEQYF.

This chain connects TRBV6-5 to TRBJ1-1, with 8 bases that match TRBD1. The V gene end was trimmed by 6 bases and the J gene end by 3 bases; junction bases not matched to a gene: 3. The germline gives CDR1 MNHEY, CDR2 SVGAGI. The CDR3 has 13 amino acids. The CDR3 protein is CASRDRADTEAFF. For the CDR3, the DNA is TGTGCCAGCAGGGACAGGGCGGACACTGAAGCTTTCTTT.

This clone turned up a few times. Other DNA sequences from this sample encode an identical CDR3 as well. This chain's CDR3 is CASSQYSNQPQHF. The CDR3 DNA sequence: TGTGCCAGCAGCCAGTATAGCAATCAGCCCCAGCATTTT. The J gene is TRBJ1-5, the V gene TRBV7-6; D is undetermined. Germline V lookup: CDR1 SGHVS, CDR2 FNYEAQ. This CDR3 is 13 amino acids long. The ends were cut back, 5 bases at V and 0 bases at J, with 5 bases in the middle. The full variable domain, completed using reference TRBV7-6 and TRBJ1-5, is GAGVSQSPRYKVTKRGQDVALRCDPISGHVSLYWYRQALGQGPEFLTYFNYEAQQDKSGLPNDRFSAERPEGSISTLTIQRTEQRDSAMYRCASSQYSNQPQHFGDGTRLSIL.

The V and J genes are TRBV5-1 and TRBJ2-5; possible D gene TRBD2, 6 bases. The CDR3 is made up of 15 amino acids. The germline CDR1 and CDR2 sequences are SGHRS and YFSETQ. The ends were cut back, 0 bases at V and 5 bases at J, with 14 bases in the middle. The CDR3 is CASSLVQGGGETQYF. The CDR3 DNA reads as TGCGCCAGCAGCTTGGTTCAGGGAGGCGGTGAGACCCAGTACTTC.

The chain is built from TRBV7-2 and TRBJ2-7; D might be TRBD2 (6 bases). Trimming cost V 4 bases and J 3 bases, with 22 bases left between them. The germline gives CDR1 SGHTA, CDR2 FQGNSA. CDR3 size: 17 residues. The DNA of the CDR3 is TGTGCCAGCAGCTCTGATGTCGGGGGAGTTCTGAGCTACGAGCAGTACTTC. This gives the protein CASSSDVGGVLSYEQYF.

The chain uses TRBV6-4 and TRBJ1-2; 9 bases map to TRBD1. Germline V lookup: CDR1 MRHNA, CDR2 SNTAGT. The trim removed 6 bases at V and 3 bases at J, leaving 5 bases unmatched. CDR3 size: 14 residues. The CDR3 reads CASRRTGEDYGYTF. CDR3 coding DNA: TGTGCCAGCAGGCGGACAGGGGAGGACTATGGCTACACCTTC.

This sequence joins TRBV7-6 and TRBJ2-7; 11 nucleotides line up with TRBD1. This CDR3 region has 15 residues. The V gene's germline CDR1 is SGHVS and CDR2 FNYEAQ. Trimming cost V 4 bases and J 4 bases; bases outside gene matches: 6. The CDR3 protein is CASSSRTGGIYEQYF. In nucleotides, the CDR3 is TGTGCCAGCAGCTCAAGGACAGGGGGCATTTACGAGCAGTACTTC.

The chain joins TRBV27 to TRBJ2-1; 7 bases line up with TRBD2. The CDR3 is 18 amino acids. V gave up 0 bases and J gave up 3 bases; unmatched junction bases: 11. Germline CDR1 and CDR2: MNHEY and SMNVEV (reference sequence). CDR3 sequence reads: CASSLSFRLAENYNEQFF. CDR3 nucleotide sequence: TGTGCCAGCAGTTTATCGTTCCGGCTAGCGGAGAACTACAATGAGCAGTTCTTC.

This chain uses TRBV15 with TRBJ1-5, with D tentatively TRBD1 (5 bases). V lost 3 bases to trimming and J lost 5 bases, with 11 bases between them. CDR1 is LNHNV, CDR2 YYDKDF, per germline (reference sequence). The CDR3 spans 14 residues. The CDR3 bases are TGTGCCACCAGCAGCAGGGCGGGATATCAGCCCCAGCATTTT. The encoded protein is CATSSRAGYQPQHF.

This clone was seen only once. V usage is TRBV7-3 and J usage is TRBJ2-1; D may match TRBD1 or TRBD2 (5 bases each). The CDR3 contains 15 residues. In germline, CDR1 is SGHTA, CDR2 FQGTGA. With 3 bases removed from V and 0 bases from J, the gap between germline ends came to 9 bases. The CDR3 region is CASSLGVSSYNEQFF. CDR3 nucleotide sequence: TGTGCCAGCAGCTTGGGGGTTAGCTCCTACAATGAGCAGTTCTTC.

The V gene is TRBV7-9, the J gene TRBJ1-2; no clear D. V was clipped by 6 bases and J by 1 base, with 12 bases between them. There are 14 residues in the CDR3. CDR1 and CDR2 from the germline V gene are SEHNR and FQNEAQ (reference sequence). The CDR3 loop reads CASSGVGYNYGYTF. In DNA form, the CDR3 reads TGTGCCAGCAGTGGCGTCGGGTATAACTATGGCTACACCTTC. The variable domain in full, completed from reference TRBV7-9 and TRBJ1-2, reads DTGVSQNPRHKITKRGQNVTFRCDPISEHNRLYWYRQTLGQGPEFLTYFQNEAQLEKSRLLSDRFSAERPKGSFSTLEIQRTEQGDSAMYLCASSGVGYNYGYTFGSGTRLTVV.